The present TCR beta chain was sequenced within a study of T cell responses to AZD1222 COVID-19 vaccine. Whole-study findings and limits: Donor demographics were predominantly white British with a female majority; clonal diversity may be underestimated. In the spike-specific TCR repertoire, nearly half reportedly target unmutated variant regions. No repertoire was sampled before or during the peak T cell response, only after it.

The V end was cut by 4 bases, the J end by 3 bases, with 13 bases between. This CDR3 is 14 amino acids long. In germline, CDR1 is LGHNA, CDR2 YSLEER. Only in-frame clones appear in the TCRdb table, and some are missing; sequencing was by immunoSEQ multiplex PCR. The sample carries some 150,000 clones, about 90% recorded once. As regards this clone: Antigen specificity is unknown.

This chain uses TRBV4-3 with TRBJ2-7, with D maybe TRBD1 (5 bases). This specimen consisted of peripheral blood, obtained 28 days after the second dose of the MenACWY control vaccine. This clonotype originated in an adult who received the MenACWY meningococcal vaccine as a control. The CDR3 nucleotides are TGCGCCAGCAGCCCCCAGGGTGTAGGCTACGAGCAGTACTTC. Its protein is CASSPQGVGYEQYF.